The 8 T cell receptor beta chains listed next were all sequenced from one sample in a study of vaccination effects on CD4 cells after COVID-19. These receptors lack a known antigen. Antigen-specific CD4+ T cells were first expanded with viral peptide pools by the ViraFEST assay and only then sequenced. Following a 10-day culture, CD4+ T cells were purified. Participants completed two doses of the BNT162b2 or mRNA-1273 vaccine. Using immunoSEQ multiplex PCR, the repertoire was profiled, and TCRdb retains in-frame clones only, with some absent. The sample has tens of thousands of clones, roughly 79% seen once. This specimen consisted of CD4+ T cells from PBMCs cultured with SARS-CoV-2 spike peptides, obtained after COVID-19 vaccination. The receptor source for this set is a human donor who received a COVID-19 vaccine. Some clones in this sample may be carry-over from other donors' samples.

The V gene is TRBV18, the J gene TRBJ2-2; tentatively, D is TRBD2 (6 bases). V was pared by 5 bases and J by 4 bases, with 14 bases between. The CDR3 sequence is 15 residues long. Looked up from germline, CDR1 is KGHSH and CDR2 is LQKENI. CDR3 amino acids: CASSFDRGITGELFF. CDR3 sequence (DNA): TGTGCCAGCTCATTTGATCGGGGGATCACCGGGGAGCTGTTTTTT.

V is TRBV10-3 and J is TRBJ2-3; 8 positions agree with TRBD2. The CDR3 is 15 residues long. Germline-derived CDR1 and CDR2 are ENHRY and SYGVKD. The J segment lost 1 base and the V segment lost 7 bases, leaving 7 bases of the junction unmatched. In nucleotides, the CDR3 is TGTGCCATCATGCAATCAGCGGGGGGCACAGATACGCAGTATTTT. Its protein product is CAIMQSAGGTDTQYF.

The chain recombines TRBV7-3 with TRBJ2-2; TRBD2 matches at 8 bases. CDR3 length: 16 amino acids. The V gene's germline CDR1 is SGHTA and CDR2 FQGTGA. The ends lost 5 bases at V and 4 bases at J; junction bases unmatched: 9. The CDR3 reads CASSPSSSGGTGELFF. The CDR3 coding sequence is TGTGCCAGCAGCCCGTCCTCGAGCGGGGGCACCGGGGAGCTGTTTTTT. The full variable domain, rest sourced from reference TRBV7-3 and TRBJ2-2, is GAGVSQTPSNKVTEKGKYVELRCDPISGHTALYWYRQSLGQGPEFLIYFQGTGAADDSGLPNDRFFAVRPEGSVSTLKIQRTERGDSAVYLCASSPSSSGGTGELFFGEGSRLTVL.

V gene TRBV3-1 (or the pseudogene TRBV3-2) combines with J gene TRBJ2-2; D unresolved. CDR3 size: 14 residues. V shed 4 bases and J shed 5 bases, with 11 bases lying between them. Germline-derived CDR1 and CDR2 are LGHDT and YNNKEL (reference sequence). The CDR3 spells CASSPQLRTGELFF. The DNA for the CDR3 is TGTGCCAGCAGCCCGCAGCTTCGAACCGGGGAGCTGTTTTTT.

V usage is TRBV5-4 and J usage is TRBJ2-7, with TRBD2 identical over 8 bases. The CDR3 covers 18 residues. V lost 5 bases to trimming and J lost 4 bases; unmatched junction nucleotides: 20. CDR1 SGHNT and CDR2 YYREEE come from the germline V gene (reference sequence). The CDR3 is CASRSHGGALRPEYEQYV. The CDR3 coding sequence is TGTGCCAGCAGATCTCACGGGGGGGCCCTTAGGCCCGAGTACGAGCAGTACGTC.

The chain carries TRBV9 and TRBJ2-2, with D perhaps TRBD2 (6 bases). Germline assignment: CDR1 SGDLS and CDR2 YYNGEE. Trimming shortened V by 0 bases and J by 6 bases, and 9 bases separated the two germline ends. This CDR3 has 14 residues. The CDR3 sequence is CASSVVGDSGELFF. The CDR3 coding sequence is TGTGCCAGCAGCGTAGTAGGGGACTCCGGGGAGCTGTTTTTT.

The chain links TRBV7-9 to TRBJ1-2; 12 bases map to TRBD1. Germline CDR1 reads SEHNR; CDR2 reads FQNEAQ (reference sequence). The J segment lost 0 bases and the V segment lost 5 bases, leaving 7 bases of the junction unmatched. This CDR3 is 17 amino acids long. This CDR3 reads CASSPSGTGGPNYGYTF. As DNA, the CDR3 is TGTGCCAGCAGCCCCTCCGGGACAGGGGGCCCTAACTATGGCTACACCTTC. Using reference TRBV7-9 and TRBJ1-2 for the parts outside the CDR3, the full variable domain is DTGVSQNPRHKITKRGQNVTFRCDPISEHNRLYWYRQTLGQGPEFLTYFQNEAQLEKSRLLSDRFSAERPKGSFSTLEIQRTEQGDSAMYLCASSPSGTGGPNYGYTFGSGTRLTVV.

This rearrangement joins TRBV18 to TRBJ1-1; unclear D gene. Germline CDR1 and CDR2: KGHSH and LQKENI. Trimming stripped 4 bases from V and 4 bases from J, with 19 bases between. The CDR3 length is 16 residues. The CDR3 nucleotides are TGTGCCAGCTCACAGTTGAGGCCTGGGGTTGGCACTGAAGCTTTCTTT. Residues: CASSQLRPGVGTEAFF.